Shown below are 5 T cell receptor beta chains from a single sample sequenced in a study of shared clonotypes between healthy human individuals. Positively selected for CCR7, the CD45RO-negative cells used as naive CD8 cells excluded terminally differentiated effector memory CD45RA+ cells. Data came from immunoSEQ multiplex PCR; TCRdb stores just in-frame clones and leaves some out. Of hundreds of thousands of clones listed, around 90% are singletons. Sequences were obtained from naive CD8+ T cells sorted from blood. Receptors were obtained from a man aged 25 to 40 in good health.

This clone occurred a few times. CDR3 nucleotides: TGTGCCAGCAGGTCCGGACACAACTACGAGCAGTACTTC. As protein: CASRSGHNYEQYF. The chain employs TRBV28 and TRBJ2-7; possibly TRBD1 for D (5 bases). This CDR3 contains 13 residues. Germline assignment: CDR1 MDHEN and CDR2 SYDVKM. The V and J ends lost 6 bases and 3 bases respectively, with 12 bases between them.

The chain combines TRBV6-1 with TRBJ2-6, with D uncertain. Trimming took off 8 bases at V and 1 base at J, with 12 bases between the two ends. This CDR3 contains 15 residues. The germline V gene has CDR1 MNHNS and CDR2 SASEGT. CDR3 sequence: CASSQDPSGANVLTF. DNA of the CDR3: TGTGCCAGCTCCCAGGATCCATCTGGGGCCAACGTCCTGACTTTC.

The chain couples TRBV11-2 to TRBJ2-5, with D uncertain. The CDR3 extends over 14 amino acids. V was clipped by 3 bases and J by 7 bases, with 15 bases between them. The germline gives CDR1 SGHAT, CDR2 FQNNGV. CDR3 sequence: CASSLVEVWMTQYF. In nucleotides, the CDR3 is TGTGCCAGCAGCTTGGTAGAAGTCTGGATGACCCAGTACTTC.

The chain joins TRBV7-6 to TRBJ2-3; possible D gene TRBD1, 5 bases. V was trimmed by 4 bases and J by 6 bases, leaving 23 bases between them. CDR1 is SGHVS, CDR2 FNYEAQ, per germline. The CDR3 consists of 17 residues. CDR3 region: CASSSPVGLLAEDTQYF. CDR3 bases: TGTGCCAGCAGCTCTCCCGTGGGGCTCCTCGCCGAGGATACGCAGTATTTT.

The chain carries TRBV11-2 and TRBJ2-7; D is perhaps TRBD1 or TRBD2 (5 bases each). CDR3 length: 17 residues. Trimming pared 1 base from V and 4 bases from J, leaving 20 bases between. Germline assignment: CDR1 SGHAT and CDR2 FQNNGV. The CDR3 DNA reads TGTGCCAGCAGCTTAGTTGGGACCTCCAACTTCGGGTACGAGCAGTACTTC. Translated: CASSLVGTSNFGYEQYF.